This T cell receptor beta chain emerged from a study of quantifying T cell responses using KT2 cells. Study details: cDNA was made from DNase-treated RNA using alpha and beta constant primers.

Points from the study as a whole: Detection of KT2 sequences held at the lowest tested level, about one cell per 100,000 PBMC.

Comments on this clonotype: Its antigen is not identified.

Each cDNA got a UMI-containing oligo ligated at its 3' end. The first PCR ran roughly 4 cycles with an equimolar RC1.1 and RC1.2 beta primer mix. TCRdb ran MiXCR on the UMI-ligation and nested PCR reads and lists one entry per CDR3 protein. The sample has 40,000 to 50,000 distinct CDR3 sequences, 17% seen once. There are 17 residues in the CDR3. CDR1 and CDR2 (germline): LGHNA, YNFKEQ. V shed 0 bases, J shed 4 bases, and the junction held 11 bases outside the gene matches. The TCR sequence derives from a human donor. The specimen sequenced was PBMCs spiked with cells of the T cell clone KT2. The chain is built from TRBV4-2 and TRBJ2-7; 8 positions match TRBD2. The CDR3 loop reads CASSQDLRSGSQYEQYF. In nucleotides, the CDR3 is TGTGCCAGCAGCCAAGATCTGAGGAGCGGGAGTCAGTACGAGCAGTACTTC.